Listed below are T cell receptor beta chains from one sample, sequenced in a study of neurological immune-mediated disorders. TCRdb redid the calling of the 5' RACE reads with MiXCR, one entry per CDR3 protein. Altogether roughly 120,000 distinct CDR3 sequences are present, roughly 3.2% being singletons, with the ten largest covering 1% to 1.5%. What was sequenced was PBMCs. Every receptor here comes from a woman in her 30s with multiple sclerosis. The CDR3 runs from the conserved cysteine through the conserved F or W.

CDR3 length: 14; J gene: TRBJ2-1; V gene: TRBV11-3; CDR3 protein: CASSLHDGYNEQFF
CDR3 length: 15; J gene: TRBJ2-1; V gene: TRBV4-1; CDR3 protein: CASSQAGLTYNEQFF
CDR3 length: 12; J gene: TRBJ2-3; V gene: TRBV10-3; CDR3 protein: CAIGPGTDTQYF
CDR3 length: 13; J gene: TRBJ2-1; V gene: TRBV27; CDR3 protein: CASSLSWYNEQFF
CDR3 length: 12; J gene: TRBJ2-3; V gene: TRBV5-1; CDR3 protein: CASSWTSNMQYF
CDR3 length: 15; J gene: TRBJ2-5; V gene: TRBV20-1; CDR3 protein: CSARVSGGPPRTQYF
CDR3 length: 14; J gene: TRBJ1-1; V gene: TRBV6-5; CDR3 protein: CASSYGTVNTEAFF
CDR3 length: 13; J gene: TRBJ2-1; V gene: TRBV5-1; CDR3 protein: CASRVAAANEQFF
CDR3 length: 13; J gene: TRBJ1-1; V gene: TRBV10-3; CDR3 protein: CAAMGPGNTEAFF
CDR3 length: 13; J gene: TRBJ1-2; V gene: TRBV12-3/TRBV12-4; CDR3 protein: CASSPQGAWGYTF
CDR3 length: 13; J gene: TRBJ1-2; V gene: TRBV6-5; CDR3 protein: CASSWTRDYGYTF
CDR3 length: 14; J gene: TRBJ2-1; V gene: TRBV20-1; CDR3 protein: CSARAPPGYNEQFF
CDR3 length: 16; J gene: TRBJ1-1; V gene: TRBV20-1; CDR3 protein: CSASSWTGDGNTEAFF
CDR3 length: 14; J gene: TRBJ1-4; V gene: TRBV7-6; CDR3 protein: CASSSGAFNEKLFF
CDR3 length: 14; J gene: TRBJ2-2; V gene: TRBV12-3/TRBV12-4; CDR3 protein: CASSSLEAAGELFF
CDR3 length: 16; J gene: TRBJ2-7; V gene: TRBV9; CDR3 protein: CASSKHAGTETYEQYF
CDR3 length: 15; J gene: TRBJ2-7; V gene: TRBV20-1; CDR3 protein: CSARDGAGVLHEQYF
CDR3 length: 18; J gene: TRBJ2-7; V gene: TRBV6-5; CDR3 protein: CASSYSIPGLAGEGEQYF
CDR3 length: 14; J gene: TRBJ1-6; V gene: TRBV7-9; CDR3 protein: CASTHTGGSSPLHF
CDR3 length: 13; J gene: TRBJ1-4; V gene: TRBV5-1; CDR3 protein: CASQGGPAEKLFF
CDR3 length: 14; J gene: TRBJ1-3; V gene: TRBV5-1; CDR3 protein: CASSPRIPGNTIYF
CDR3 length: 14; J gene: TRBJ2-5; V gene: TRBV25-1; CDR3 protein: CASSARLAEETQYF
CDR3 length: 16; J gene: TRBJ2-2; V gene: TRBV29-1; CDR3 protein: CSVEDRVSTNTGELFF
CDR3 length: 19; J gene: TRBJ2-6; V gene: TRBV4-3; CDR3 protein: CASSPEGQETPIGANVLTF
CDR3 length: 14; J gene: TRBJ1-3; V gene: TRBV10-3; CDR3 protein: CAISEAGSGNTIYF
CDR3 length: 13; J gene: TRBJ2-3; V gene: TRBV2; CDR3 protein: CASRFLLTDTQYF
CDR3 length: 14; J gene: TRBJ2-7; V gene: TRBV7-6; CDR3 protein: CASSSGGPRDEQYF
CDR3 length: 14; J gene: TRBJ2-3; V gene: TRBV5-1; CDR3 protein: CASSFPQGSDTQYF
CDR3 length: 13; J gene: TRBJ1-1; V gene: TRBV20-1; CDR3 protein: CSATGLMNTEAFF
CDR3 length: 17; J gene: TRBJ2-1; V gene: TRBV6-6; CDR3 protein: CASRTIPGTGGLNEQFF
CDR3 length: 13; J gene: TRBJ1-4; V gene: TRBV20-1; CDR3 protein: CSALDRAGEKLFF